This TCR beta chain is from a study of blood T cell repertoires in COVID-19. Study-level background: Acute-phase and convalescent COVID-19 samples originated in the United States, Italy and Spain. The cDNA or gDNA used as material had been derived from T cells, B-cell-depleted T cells, or PBMCs.

There are 16 residues in the CDR3. Germline CDR1 SGHTA, CDR2 FQGNSA. V shed 1 base and J shed 1 base, with 13 bases lying between them. In the original workflow: Reference gene primer amplification in the assay estimated nucleated cell counts. The assay was immunoSEQ multiplex PCR, and TCRdb's table has in-frame clones only and misses some. V, J and clone size derive from that table, while D and trimming were established from the DNA sequence. Of roughly 300,000 clones listed, around four fifths were seen once; the top ten hold roughly a tenth. Sequences were obtained from peripheral blood. J is TRBJ2-5 and V is TRBV7-2; D perhaps matches TRBD2 (6 bases). The receptor's source is a woman in her forties or fifties who had recovered from COVID-19. The CDR3 loop is CASSLVGGRIQETQYF. CDR3 DNA: TGTGCCAGCAGCTTAGTGGGGGGAAGAATCCAAGAGACCCAGTACTTC.